This entry lists 19 T cell receptor beta chains sequenced from one sample in a study of blood T cell repertoires in COVID-19. Produced via immunoSEQ multiplex PCR; TCRdb's table is partial and in-frame only. Of around 130,000 clones in the sample, approximately 80% were seen once. Source material: peripheral blood. Every receptor here comes from a man in his 70s with acute or convalescent COVID-19.

Many counts were recorded for this clone. This chain links TRBV18 with TRBJ1-6; D is unresolved. The V gene lost 5 bases and the J gene lost 9 bases, with 11 bases spanning the gap. CDR1 is KGHSH and CDR2 is LQKENI in the germline V gene. CDR3 length equals 13 residues. The CDR3 coding sequence is TGTGCCAGCTCATCAGAGACAAGTTCACCCCTCCACTTT. This sequence encodes CASSSETSSPLHF.

The CDR3 DNA reads TGTGCCAGCAGCTTAGACAGGGGAAGCACTGAAGCTTTCTTT. This codes for CASSLDRGSTEAFF. This chain links TRBV7-2 with TRBJ1-1; 7 positions match TRBD1. The CDR3 has 14 amino acids. Trimming took 1 base from V and 4 from J; bases not matched to a gene: 3. Germline assignment: CDR1 SGHTA and CDR2 FQGNSA.

The chain uses TRBV18 and TRBJ2-3; D is possibly TRBD1 (6 bases). Germline V lookup: CDR1 KGHSH, CDR2 LQKENI. The length of the CDR3 is 15 residues. Trimming stripped 3 bases from V and 5 bases from J, with 15 bases between. CDR3 amino acids: CASSPFQGGQDTQYF. The CDR3 bases are TGTGCCAGCTCACCCTTCCAAGGGGGTCAAGATACGCAGTATTTT.

This clone came up once. For the CDR3, the DNA is TGTGCCATCAGTCAACAGGGTAGTGACACTGAAGCTTTCTTT. Translated, it gives CAISQQGSDTEAFF. The chain has TRBV10-3 and TRBJ1-1; D perhaps matches TRBD1 (6 bases). The CDR3 is 14 amino acids. CDR1 and CDR2 (germline): ENHRY, SYGVKD. Trimming shortened V by 5 bases and J by 3 bases, and 13 bases separated the two germline ends.

The chain couples TRBV7-2 to TRBJ2-4, with 15 bases identical to TRBD2. Germline V gene sequence: CDR1 SGHTA, CDR2 FQGNSA. Losses at the gene ends were 5 bases for V and 16 bases for J; bases not matched to a gene: 15. This CDR3 spans 16 amino acids. CDR3: CASSRGLAGGGITVYF. The DNA of the CDR3 is TGTGCCAGCAGCCGGGGACTAGCGGGGGGCGGAATCACGGTTTACTTC.

V gene TRBV3-1 (or the pseudogene TRBV3-2) combines with J gene TRBJ2-7; 9 nucleotides match TRBD2. V gave up 1 base and J gave up 2 bases; unmatched junction bases: 9. CDR3 length: 17 amino acids. Germline V gene data show CDR1 as LGHDT and CDR2 as YNNKEL (reference sequence). CDR3 in DNA: TGTGCCAGCAGCCAAGTGGGGCGAAGCGGGGGGACCTACGAGCAGTACTTC. Its protein product is CASSQVGRSGGTYEQYF.

This clone was recorded a few times. CDR3 in DNA: TGTGCCAGCAGTATATCTAATTCACCCCTCCACTTT. Translated: CASSISNSPLHF. The chain employs TRBV6-5 and TRBJ1-6; unclear D gene. Germline V gene sequence: CDR1 MNHEY, CDR2 SVGAGI. Trimming took 5 bases from V and 6 from J, leaving 5 bases between them. CDR3 length: 12 residues.

V usage is TRBV2 and J usage is TRBJ2-1, with a weak D call TRBD2 (5 bases). CDR1 is SNHLY, CDR2 FYNNEI, per germline. The V gene lost 7 bases and the J gene lost 6 bases, with 13 bases spanning the gap. The CDR3 is 13 amino acids. DNA of the CDR3: TGTGCCAGCATTCAGGATCTAGCCAATGAGCAGTTCTTC. This gives the protein CASIQDLANEQFF.

This rearrangement joins TRBV19 to TRBJ2-3, with 10 positions matching TRBD2. Trimming took 1 base from V and 2 from J; bases not matched to a gene: 6. The CDR3 contains 17 residues. Germline loops: CDR1 LNHDA, CDR2 SQIVND (reference sequence). The CDR3 DNA is TGTGCCAGTAGTATAGGCCCTAGCGGGAGATTCACAGATACGCAGTATTTT. Encoded protein: CASSIGPSGRFTDTQYF.

The rearrangement links TRBV6-1 to TRBJ1-2; D call uncertain. The germline V gene has CDR1 MNHNS and CDR2 SASEGT. This CDR3 has 16 amino acids. Trimming pared 1 base from V and 4 bases from J, leaving 16 bases between. For the CDR3, the DNA is TGTGCCAGCAGTGAAGGGGGAGTAGCTAGGGCCTATGGCTACACCTTC. Its translation: CASSEGGVARAYGYTF.

This clone has a handful of counts. V is TRBV5-1 and J is TRBJ2-2; TRBD2 aligns across 8 bases. The CDR3 consists of 14 residues. Losses at the gene ends were 9 bases for V and 1 base for J; bases not matched to a gene: 5. In germline, CDR1 is SGHRS, CDR2 YFSETQ. For the CDR3, the DNA is TGCGCCACACAACTAGCGGTGAACACCGGGGAGCTGTTTTTT. As protein: CATQLAVNTGELFF.

The gene calls are TRBV15 and TRBJ2-1, with 8 bases that match TRBD2. The CDR3 extends over 15 amino acids. The germline V gene encodes CDR1 LNHNV and CDR2 YYDKDF (reference sequence). V dropped 1 base and J dropped 6; count of bases not matched to a gene: 5. The CDR3 DNA reads TGTGCCACCAGCAGAGTAGCAGCGGGGGCCAATGAGCAGTTCTTC. The encoded protein is CATSRVAAGANEQFF.

The chain uses TRBV5-5 and TRBJ2-5; 9 nucleotides align to TRBD1. The CDR3 sequence is 14 residues long. Germline V gene lookup returns CDR1 SGHKS and CDR2 YYEKEE (reference sequence). The J segment lost 2 bases and the V segment lost 4 bases, leaving 3 bases of the junction unmatched. The CDR3 sequence is CASSPGTGQETQYF. The CDR3 DNA is TGTGCCAGCAGCCCCGGGACAGGGCAAGAGACCCAGTACTTC. The whole variable domain, filled in from reference TRBV5-5 and TRBJ2-5, reads DAGVTQSPTHLIKTRGQQVTLRCSPISGHKSVSWYQQVLGQGPQFIFQYYEKEERGRGNFPDRFSARQFPNYSSELNVNALLLGDSALYLCASSPGTGQETQYFGPGTRLLVL.

The chain is built from TRBV20-1 and TRBJ2-7; D unclear. V lost 3 bases and J 2 bases, leaving 14 bases between the germline ends. The CDR3 length is 14 residues. The germline gives CDR1 DFQATT, CDR2 SNEGSKA (reference sequence). DNA for the CDR3: TGCAGTGCTAGTCCTTGGGCTACGCCCTACGAGCAGTACTTC. Translating gives CSASPWATPYEQYF.

The genes are TRBV9 and TRBJ2-5; a weak D match, TRBD2 (6 bases). V lost 3 bases and J lost 0, with 9 bases in between. The CDR3 extends over 14 amino acids. Germline V lookup: CDR1 SGDLS, CDR2 YYNGEE. DNA for the CDR3: TGTGCCAGCAGCGGCGGGATGTACCAAGAGACCCAGTACTTC. Residues: CASSGGMYQETQYF.

In this sample, this clone turned up once. The gene calls are TRBV7-2 and TRBJ2-1, with 9 positions matching TRBD2. The junction had 7 bases not matched to a gene; V was cut back by 2 bases and J by 5 bases. The length of the CDR3 is 16 residues. CDR1 is SGHTA and CDR2 is FQGNSA in the germline V gene. CDR3 nucleotides: TGTGCCAGCAGCTTACGAAGGCTAGCGGGGCACAATGAGCAGTTCTTC. Its protein is CASSLRRLAGHNEQFF.

In this sample, this clone turned up once. V and J are TRBV15 and TRBJ2-3, with D possibly matching TRBD2 (7 bases). The CDR3 runs 17 residues. The germline V gene has CDR1 LNHNV and CDR2 YYDKDF (reference sequence). The V gene lost 3 bases and the J gene lost 1 base, with 17 bases spanning the gap. As DNA, the CDR3 is TGTGCCACCAGCAGGGTTTCCGGGGGGCGAGGCACAGATACGCAGTATTTT. Amino acid sequence: CATSRVSGGRGTDTQYF.

This clone was found many times. The chain joins TRBV19 to TRBJ1-6; D may be TRBD1 (6 bases). The length of the CDR3 is 12 residues. V lost 7 bases, J lost 5 bases, and 6 bases lay in between. CDR1 LNHDA and CDR2 SQIVND come from the germline V gene (reference sequence). CDR3 DNA sequence: TGTGCCAGTAACAGGGATAATTCACCCCTCCACTTT. Translated: CASNRDNSPLHF.

V and J are TRBV29-1 and TRBJ2-6, with D possibly being TRBD1 (5 bases). V shed 3 bases and J shed 0 bases, with 12 bases lying between them. The CDR3 has 16 residues. The germline CDR1 and CDR2 sequences are SQVTM and ANQGSEA. In DNA, the CDR3 is TGCAGCGTTGAGGGCAGGGTTTCCTCTGGGGCCAACGTCCTGACTTTC. Translation: CSVEGRVSSGANVLTF.